The 21 T cell receptor beta chains given below trace back to one sample, sequenced in a study of T cells in Graves' hyperthyroidism and ophthalmopathy. TCR beta CDR3 regions were amplified from RNA. TCR CDR3 regions were first amplified by RT-PCR with HTBI primers. TCRdb re-derived calls from the multiplex PCR reads in MiXCR, one entry per CDR3 protein. The sample consists of hundreds of thousands of distinct CDR3 sequences, less than 15% of them appearing once. Sequencing was done on a sample of blood. The receptors here all came from a woman aged 18 to 35 with Graves' hyperthyroidism.

The chain links TRBV6-4 to TRBJ2-2, with 8 bases lining up with TRBD1. Germline V lookup: CDR1 MRHNA, CDR2 SNTAGT. Trimming at V came to 3 bases and at J to 4 bases, leaving 4 bases not matched to a gene. The CDR3 has 15 residues. DNA of the CDR3: TGTGCCAGCAGTGATCAGGGGGCTGGCACCGGGGAGCTGTTTTTT. Translation gives CASSDQGAGTGELFF.

This clonotype has at least ten counts. This rearrangement joins TRBV11-3 to TRBJ2-5; D is unclear. The CDR3 has 14 amino acids. The germline V and J ends were trimmed by 2 bases and 2 bases, with 9 bases remaining between them. CDR1 and CDR2 (germline): SGHNT, YENEEA. This CDR3 is CASSLRGGQETQYF. Here the CDR3 DNA reads TGTGCCAGCAGCTTAAGAGGCGGACAAGAGACCCAGTACTTC.

This clonotype was seen more than once but under ten times. The chain has TRBV7-9 and TRBJ2-1; D is possibly TRBD2 (5 bases). The CDR3 spans 16 residues. V dropped 7 bases and J dropped 2 bases, with 18 bases sitting between them. Germline loops: CDR1 SEHNR, CDR2 FQNEAQ (reference sequence). The CDR3 loop reads CASNPRNSGPYNEQFF. Here the CDR3 DNA reads TGTGCCAGCAACCCCCGCAACAGCGGTCCCTACAATGAGCAGTTCTTC.

This clonotype turned up a few times. This chain uses TRBV11-2 with TRBJ2-1; D unresolved. CDR3 length: 18 amino acids. CDR1 and CDR2 from the germline V gene are SGHAT and FQNNGV. V dropped 1 base and J dropped 5 bases, with 21 bases sitting between them. The CDR3: CASSLAYRANKIDNEQFF. CDR3 DNA: TGTGCCAGCAGCTTAGCTTACCGAGCGAACAAAATAGACAATGAGCAGTTCTTC.

This clonotype was detected ten times or more. The genes are TRBV2 and TRBJ2-3, with 10 nucleotides matching TRBD2. Germline V gene sequence: CDR1 SNHLY, CDR2 FYNNEI. The CDR3 contains 12 residues. The junction had 1 base not matched to a gene; V was cut back by 8 bases and J by 5 bases. The CDR3 DNA reads TGTGCCAGCCTAGCGGGAGTAGATACGCAGTATTTT. Amino acids: CASLAGVDTQYF.

The sample holds a few counts of this clonotype. The CDR3 coding sequence is TGTGCCAGCAGATCCGGGACAGTAGGCGAGCAGTACTTC. Translated, it gives CASRSGTVGEQYF. The rearrangement links TRBV12-3 or TRBV12-4 to TRBJ2-7, with 7 bases identical to TRBD1. V shed 6 bases and J 6 bases; nucleotides not matched to a gene: 8. The length of the CDR3 is 13 residues.

This clonotype came up many times. V and J are TRBV20-1 and TRBJ2-2, with D perhaps TRBD2 (6 bases). CDR1 DFQATT and CDR2 SNEGSKA come from the germline V gene (reference sequence). The V end was cut by 6 bases, the J end by 1 base, with 18 bases between. CDR3 length: 16 amino acids. CDR3 nucleotides: TGCAGTGCCCCCAGGGCGGGGCGGGAGAACACCGGGGAGCTGTTTTTT. Amino acids: CSAPRAGRENTGELFF.

This clonotype was counted between two and nine times. The chain links TRBV19 to TRBJ2-6; 9 bases are shared with TRBD1. Trimming took 7 bases from V and 2 from J; bases not matched to a gene: 9. Germline CDR1 is LNHDA and CDR2 is SQIVND (reference sequence). There are 17 residues in the CDR3. The CDR3 region is CASTGQGLSPGANVLTF. The CDR3 nucleotides are TGTGCCAGTACCGGACAGGGGTTAAGCCCTGGGGCCAACGTCCTGACTTTC.

A few counts support this clonotype. J is TRBJ1-3 and V is TRBV30; no firm D call. Trimming cost V 0 bases and J 4 bases, with 13 bases left between them. Germline loops: CDR1 GTSNPN, CDR2 SVGIG (reference sequence). CDR3 length: 15 amino acids. The CDR3 DNA reads as TGTGCCTGGAGTGTACTTATGGGGTCAGGAAACACCATATATTTT. Residues: CAWSVLMGSGNTIYF.

The rearrangement uses TRBV15 and TRBJ2-7; D assignment may be TRBD1 or TRBD2 (5 bases each). Germline-derived CDR1 and CDR2 are LNHNV and YYDKDF (reference sequence). V was pared by 0 bases and J by 0 bases, with 9 bases between. The length of the CDR3 is 15 residues. The CDR3 protein is CATSREGTVSYEQYF. CDR3 nucleotides: TGTGCCACCAGCAGAGAAGGGACCGTCTCCTACGAGCAGTACTTC.

The V and J genes are TRBV12-3 or TRBV12-4 and TRBJ1-6; TRBD1 matches at 7 bases. This CDR3 is built from 15 residues. Unmatched junction bases numbered 7, after V lost 5 bases and J lost 6 bases. DNA of the CDR3: TGTGCCAGCAGTCCGCGACAGGGTCCTAATTCACCCCTCCACTTT. Residues: CASSPRQGPNSPLHF.

This chain joins TRBV20-1 and TRBJ2-1, with a tentative D call TRBD2 (5 bases). The better agreement between TRBJ2-7 and the DNA end casts doubt on the J call. Germline V gene sequence: CDR1 DFQATT, CDR2 SNEGSKA (reference sequence). CDR3 length: 12 residues. The CDR3 nucleotides read TGCAGTGCTAGGGGCGGGTACAATGAGCAGTACTTC. Translated: CSARGGYNEQYF.

The rearrangement joins TRBV10-3 to TRBJ2-1; 11 nucleotides line up with TRBD2. The V gene end was trimmed by 8 bases and the J gene end by 4 bases; junction bases not matched to a gene: 16. The CDR3 contains 18 residues. The germline V gene has CDR1 ENHRY and CDR2 SYGVKD. DNA of the CDR3: TGTGCCATCTCTGGGGGCCGGACCGGGACTAGCGGATACAATGAGCAGTTCTTC. Translated: CAISGGRTGTSGYNEQFF.

This clonotype appeared a few times. The chain carries TRBV7-9 and TRBJ1-4, with 8 bases fitting TRBD1. Trimming at V came to 5 bases and at J to 8 bases, leaving 7 bases not matched to a gene. The CDR3 extends over 14 amino acids. Germline lookup yields CDR1 SEHNR and CDR2 FQNEAQ (reference sequence). The CDR3 DNA reads TGTGCCAGCAGCGTGGGACAGGATGTCGAAAAACTGTTTTTT. Its protein product is CASSVGQDVEKLFF. The variable domain in full, with the rest retrieved from reference TRBV7-9 and TRBJ1-4, is DTGVSQNPRHKITKRGQNVTFRCDPISEHNRLYWYRQTLGQGPEFLTYFQNEAQLEKSRLLSDRFSAERPKGSFSTLEIQRTEQGDSAMYLCASSVGQDVEKLFFGSGTQLSVL.

This chain connects TRBV19 to TRBJ1-5; no clear D gene. Germline values: CDR1 LNHDA, CDR2 SQIVND (reference sequence). V was clipped by 3 bases and J by 4 bases, with 13 bases between them. The CDR3 length is 15 residues. The CDR3 nucleotides are TGTGCCAGTAGTATTTGGTTGTCGGAAAATCAGCCCCAGCATTTT. It encodes CASSIWLSENQPQHF.

This clonotype was observed a few times. CDR3 sequence (DNA): TGTGCCAGCAGTTTGGTACAGCGACCTTCCTACGAGCAGTACTTC. Its protein product is CASSLVQRPSYEQYF. The chain has TRBV27 and TRBJ2-7; D unresolved. Trimming cost V 3 bases and J 1 base, with 13 bases left between them. Germline CDR1 and CDR2: MNHEY and SMNVEV (reference sequence). CDR3 length: 15 amino acids.

The rearrangement links TRBV5-1 to TRBJ2-7; D is ambiguous. Trimming pared 1 base from V and 0 bases from J, leaving 14 bases between. Germline CDR1 is SGHRS and CDR2 is YFSETQ. CDR3 length equals 16 residues. The CDR3 DNA reads as TGCGCCAGCAGCTTGCAGTCCAGCTCCTACTCCTACGAGCAGTACTTC. This translates into CASSLQSSSYSYEQYF. Using reference TRBV5-1 and TRBJ2-7 for the parts outside the CDR3, the full variable domain is KAGVTQTPRYLIKTRGQQVTLSCSPISGHRSVSWYQQTPGQGLQFLFEYFSETQRNKGNFPGRFSGRQFSNSRSEMNVSTLELGDSALYLCASSLQSSSYSYEQYFGPGTRLTVT.

The sample holds many counts of this clonotype. The chain employs TRBV30 and TRBJ1-3; no clear D. CDR3 length equals 13 residues. In germline, CDR1 is GTSNPN, CDR2 SVGIG (reference sequence). The ends were cut back, 2 bases at V and 0 bases at J, with 5 bases in the middle. The CDR3 here is CAWSLNSGNTIYF. In DNA, the CDR3 is TGTGCCTGGAGTTTAAACTCTGGAAACACCATATATTTT.

This clonotype was seen many times. J is TRBJ2-4 and V is TRBV27; no clear D. The germline CDR1 and CDR2 sequences are MNHEY and SMNVEV (reference sequence). This CDR3 comprises 15 residues. With 4 bases removed from V and 0 bases from J, the gap between germline ends came to 10 bases. CDR3 in DNA: TGTGCCAGCAGTTCCAGTGTGCTAGCCAAAAACATTCAGTACTTC. Protein: CASSSSVLAKNIQYF.

CDR3 in amino acids: CASSQGRRAHGYTF. DNA of the CDR3: TGCGCCAGCAGCCAAGGGCGCAGGGCTCACGGCTACACCTTC. The chain recombines TRBV4-1 with TRBJ1-2; weak D call: TRBD1 (5 bases). The germline V gene encodes CDR1 MGHRA and CDR2 YSYEKL. The CDR3 is 14 amino acids. V was cut by 1 base and J by 8 bases, with 14 bases left in between.

Of note for this clonotype: A read error may be the cause here, since a much bigger clone is one base away. The missing conserved phenylalanine or tryptophan at the end of this CDR3 makes a read error likely. The chain joins TRBV18 to TRBJ2-5; no clear D. V dropped 2 bases and J dropped 5 bases, with 9 bases sitting between them. There are 13 residues in the CDR3. The germline CDR1 and CDR2 sequences are KGHSH and LQKENI. The CDR3 spells CASSPSRWETQYS. The DNA for the CDR3 is TGTGCCAGCTCACCATCCAGGTGGGAGACCCAGTACTCC.